These 25 T cell receptor beta chains were sequenced from one sample in a study of blood T cell repertoires in COVID-19. The protocol was immunoSEQ multiplex PCR, while the TCRdb copy is restricted to in-frame clones and leaves out a portion. In the table there are some 350,000 clones, around 87% of which are singletons. Input material: peripheral blood. These receptor sequences come from a human donor in a cohort sampled during active COVID-19.

J is TRBJ2-7 and V is TRBV7-2; TRBD1 aligns across 8 bases. V dropped 2 bases and J dropped 5; count of bases not matched to a gene: 8. The length of the CDR3 is 15 residues. Per germline, CDR1 SGHTA and CDR2 FQGNSA. Here the CDR3 reads CASSLQGAQLDEQYF. In DNA form, the CDR3 reads TGTGCCAGCAGCTTACAGGGGGCGCAGCTCGACGAGCAGTACTTC.

This sequence joins TRBV5-1 and TRBJ2-5, with 12 bases aligning to TRBD2. Looked up from germline, CDR1 is SGHRS and CDR2 is YFSETQ. The CDR3 extends over 17 amino acids. V was clipped by 0 bases and J by 5 bases; unmatched bases: 8. Written as DNA, the CDR3 is TGCGCCAGCAGCTTGGATCTAGCGGGGGGGCCTTTGGAGACCCAGTACTTC. Translating it yields CASSLDLAGGPLETQYF.

V gene TRBV30 combines with J gene TRBJ2-1, with a possible D match to TRBD2 (6 bases). This CDR3 has 15 residues. V dropped 3 bases and J dropped 6 bases, with 18 bases sitting between them. The V gene's germline CDR1 is GTSNPN and CDR2 SVGIG (reference sequence). CDR3 residues: CAWRPTYRGGNEQFF. As DNA, the CDR3 is TGTGCCTGGAGGCCGACATACCGGGGAGGCAATGAGCAGTTCTTC.

This rearrangement joins TRBV7-2 to TRBJ1-1, with 12 bases lining up with TRBD1. CDR1 is SGHTA, CDR2 FQGNSA, per germline. This CDR3 contains 15 residues. V lost 10 bases, J lost 3 bases, and 9 bases stayed unmatched. The CDR3: CATTGTGGGYTEAFF. The CDR3, as DNA: TGTGCCACTACCGGGACAGGGGGCGGGTACACTGAAGCTTTCTTT.

The CDR3 sequence is CATSRDTTYEQYF. CDR3 nucleotides: TGTGCCACCAGCAGAGATACTACCTACGAGCAGTACTTC. The J gene is TRBJ2-7, the V gene TRBV15; D is undetermined. V shed 0 bases and J shed 2 bases, with 5 bases lying between them. CDR1 and CDR2 from the germline V gene are LNHNV and YYDKDF (reference sequence). The CDR3 has 13 residues.

This chain links TRBV7-9 with TRBJ1-2; 7 positions agree with TRBD1. CDR3 length: 14 amino acids. Germline loops: CDR1 SEHNR, CDR2 FQNEAQ (reference sequence). The ends lost 8 bases at V and 0 bases at J; junction bases unmatched: 6. CDR3 in amino acids: CASREGATNYGYTF. Here the CDR3 DNA reads TGTGCCAGCCGAGAGGGGGCAACTAACTATGGCTACACCTTC.

CDR3 coding DNA: TGTGCCAGCCGCAAGAGGTCCTACAATGAGCAGTTCTTC. Translating gives CASRKRSYNEQFF. The chain is built from TRBV2 and TRBJ2-1; no clear D gene. This CDR3 contains 13 residues. Germline CDR1 and CDR2: SNHLY and FYNNEI. Trimming shortened V by 8 bases and J by 1 base, and 9 bases separated the two germline ends. Full variable domain (outside the CDR3, taken from reference TRBV2 and TRBJ2-1): EPEVTQTPSHQVTQMGQEVILRCVPISNHLYFYWYRQILGQKVEFLVSFYNNEISEKSEIFDDQFSVERPDGSNFTLKIRSTKLEDSAMYFCASRKRSYNEQFFGPGTRLTVL.

The chain couples TRBV7-8 to TRBJ2-1, with 12 bases matching TRBD2. The V gene end was trimmed by 4 bases and the J gene end by 5 bases; junction bases not matched to a gene: 3. Per germline, CDR1 SGHVS and CDR2 FQNEAQ. This CDR3 spans 15 amino acids. CDR3 DNA sequence: TGTGCCAGCAGCTACGGACTAGCGGGGAACAATGAGCAGTTCTTC. Its translation is CASSYGLAGNNEQFF.

The chain combines TRBV6-2 or TRBV6-3 with TRBJ1-4; maybe TRBD1 (5 bases). The V end lost 2 bases, the J end lost 4 bases, and 20 bases lay between the germline ends. The CDR3 length is 18 residues. Germline values: CDR1 MNHEY, CDR2 SVGEGT. The CDR3 DNA reads as TGTGCCAGCAGTTACCCGGCTCGCGGTGGGGCCAATAATGAAAAACTGTTTTTT. Protein product: CASSYPARGGANNEKLFF.

The chain is built from TRBV13 and TRBJ1-5, with D maybe TRBD1 (5 bases). This CDR3 has 18 residues. The V end lost 5 bases, the J end lost 1 base, and 21 bases lay between the germline ends. Germline CDR1 is PRHDT and CDR2 is FYEKMQ (reference sequence). The CDR3 nucleotides are TGTGCCAGCAGCACGACCCCCCCAGAAAGGGGAAGCAATCAGCCCCAGCATTTT. Protein product: CASSTTPPERGSNQPQHF.

This clone was observed once. The chain uses TRBV10-3 and TRBJ2-1, with 7 positions matching TRBD2. The CDR3 length is 15 residues. Germline CDR1 ENHRY, CDR2 SYGVKD. The junction had 9 bases not matched to a gene; V was cut back by 6 bases and J by 4 bases. CDR3 amino acids: CAISLLSGIYNEQFF. CDR3 bases: TGTGCCATCAGCCTCCTCAGCGGGATATACAATGAGCAGTTCTTC.

The chain is built from TRBV7-3 and TRBJ2-7; tentatively, D is TRBD2 (5 bases). The germline CDR1 and CDR2 sequences are SGHTA and FQGTGA. The V end lost 8 bases, the J end lost 3 bases, and 8 bases lay between the germline ends. The CDR3 totals 11 residues. In DNA form, the CDR3 reads TGTGCCAGCGGCGGAGGCTACGAGCAGTACTTC. Its protein product is CASGGGYEQYF.

The chain recombines TRBV6-5 with TRBJ2-5, with a possible D match to TRBD1 (6 bases). The CDR3 is 14 amino acids. V was shortened by 5 bases and J by 3 bases, with 13 bases between the two germline ends. Per the germline V gene, CDR1 is MNHEY and CDR2 is SVGAGI. The CDR3 nucleotides read TGTGCCAGCAGTCCAGGGGTCTCAAAAGAGACCCAGTACTTC. It codes for CASSPGVSKETQYF.

In this sample, this clone turned up once. J is TRBJ2-5 and V is TRBV7-2; 7 bases are a match to TRBD1. With 2 bases clipped from V and 3 bases from J, the junction kept 3 bases outside the gene matches. This CDR3 has 14 amino acids. The V gene's germline CDR1 is SGHTA and CDR2 FQGNSA. The CDR3 region is CASSLFQGEETQYF. CDR3 in DNA: TGTGCCAGCAGCTTATTTCAGGGGGAAGAGACCCAGTACTTC.

The chain combines TRBV28 with TRBJ2-5, with D possibly TRBD1 on 6 matching bases. Between the trimmed V and J ends, which lost 5 bases and 5 bases, there was a span of 18 bases. The CDR3 loop spans 15 amino acids. Germline lookup yields CDR1 MDHEN and CDR2 SYDVKM. The DNA of the CDR3 is TGTGCCAGCAGTCCCCCGAGAGGGGGAACGGAGACCCAGTACTTC. Its translation is CASSPPRGGTETQYF. Full variable domain (rest looked up from reference TRBV28 and TRBJ2-5): DVKVTQSSRYLVKRTGEKVFLECVQDMDHENMFWYRQDPGLGLRLIYFSYDVKMKEKGDIPEGYSVSREKKERFSLILESASTNQTSMYLCASSPPRGGTETQYFGPGTRLLVL.

The chain uses TRBV28 and TRBJ2-3, with D maybe TRBD1 (6 bases). The V gene's germline CDR1 is MDHEN and CDR2 SYDVKM. V lost 10 bases and J lost 5, with 16 bases in between. The CDR3 extends over 13 amino acids. The CDR3 is CATHWGPRDTQYF. As DNA, the CDR3 is TGTGCCACCCATTGGGGGCCGAGAGATACGCAGTATTTT.

The gene calls are TRBV6-6 and TRBJ2-1, with a weak D call TRBD1 (6 bases). V lost 7 bases, J lost 15 bases, and 25 bases lay in between. Germline CDR1 is MNHNY and CDR2 is SVGAGI (reference sequence). This CDR3 is built from 14 residues. This CDR3 is CASTPSGQRLNPFF. DNA of the CDR3: TGTGCCAGCACCCCCTCAGGACAGAGACTTAATCCGTTCTTC.

The chain employs TRBV24-1 and TRBJ2-2; D perhaps matches TRBD1 (5 bases). The V gene's germline CDR1 is KGHDR and CDR2 SFDVKD. V dropped 9 bases and J dropped 6 bases, with 13 bases sitting between them. This CDR3 is 13 amino acids long. The CDR3 coding sequence is TGTGCCACCCAGGGTTCGGGCGCCGGGGAGCTGTTTTTT. Protein: CATQGSGAGELFF.

This rearrangement joins TRBV5-1 to TRBJ2-3; the match to TRBD2 covers 11 bases. In germline, CDR1 is SGHRS, CDR2 YFSETQ. J lost 6 bases, V lost 5 bases, and 5 bases had no gene match. CDR3 size: 14 residues. The CDR3 here is CASSSSGGRDTQYF. CDR3 in DNA: TGCGCCAGCAGTTCTAGCGGGGGGCGGGATACGCAGTATTTT.

The rearrangement joins TRBV5-6 to TRBJ2-5, with TRBD2 identical over 9 bases. V was clipped by 1 base and J by 1 base; unmatched bases: 8. This CDR3 is 17 amino acids long. The germline gives CDR1 SGHDT, CDR2 YYEEEE. The CDR3 DNA follows: TGTGCCAGCAGCTTGATGGCTAGCGGGGCCCTCCAAGAGACCCAGTACTTC. Amino acid sequence: CASSLMASGALQETQYF.

This sequence joins TRBV28 and TRBJ1-2; D perhaps matches TRBD1 (6 bases). Trimming stripped 5 bases from V and 4 bases from J, with 17 bases between. The CDR3 is 15 residues long. The V gene's germline CDR1 is MDHEN and CDR2 SYDVKM. In DNA, the CDR3 is TGTGCCAGCAGTCCGACGACAGGTTTTGTCTATGGCTACACCTTC. This gives the protein CASSPTTGFVYGYTF.

The rearrangement joins TRBV6-2 or TRBV6-3 to TRBJ2-3; TRBD2 might be the D (5 bases). The CDR3 contains 16 residues. Germline assignment: CDR1 MNHEY and CDR2 SVGEGT. V gave up 5 bases and J gave up 0 bases, with 15 bases separating them. CDR3 in DNA: TGTGCCAGCAGTCGAGTGGGGAGTAAGAGCACAGATACGCAGTATTTT. Protein product: CASSRVGSKSTDTQYF.

The V and J genes are TRBV27 and TRBJ2-7, with TRBD1 as a possible D gene (6 bases). V lost 2 bases and J lost 1, with 15 bases in between. CDR3 length equals 16 residues. Germline V gives CDR1 MNHEY, CDR2 SMNVEV (reference sequence). In DNA, the CDR3 is TGTGCCAGCAGTTTAAATTGGGTTACAGGGTCCTACGAGCAGTACTTC. Translation gives CASSLNWVTGSYEQYF.

The CDR3 DNA reads TGCGCCAGCAGCTTGGAGGTGGCAGGGGACAATGAGCAGTTCTTC. Its translation is CASSLEVAGDNEQFF. The rearrangement links TRBV5-1 to TRBJ2-1, with a tentative D call TRBD1 (6 bases). Germline V gene sequence: CDR1 SGHRS, CDR2 YFSETQ. This CDR3 has 15 amino acids. The V gene lost 0 bases and the J gene lost 5 bases, with 12 bases spanning the gap.

The chain recombines TRBV19 with TRBJ1-3; TRBD1 might be the D (6 bases). The CDR3 sequence is 13 residues long. Germline CDR1 and CDR2: LNHDA and SQIVND (reference sequence). CDR3 nucleotide sequence: TGTGGCTCTGGGGGCGGTCGAGGAAACACCATATATTTT. Translation: CGSGGGRGNTIYF.